The 2 T cell receptor beta chains in this list originate from one sample, sequenced in a study of technical replicates of blood from a handful of donors. The method was immunoSEQ multiplex PCR; TCRdb's version includes in-frame clones alone and lacks a portion of them. The table includes fewer than 75,000 clones, around 93% detected once. Sequencing input: T cells isolated from PBMCs. The source of these receptors is a human donor in good health.

The chain links TRBV11-2 to TRBJ2-1; unclear D gene. The V gene lost 8 bases and the J gene lost 3 bases, with 8 bases spanning the gap. Germline V gene sequence: CDR1 SGHAT, CDR2 FQNNGV. This CDR3 has 12 amino acids. As DNA, the CDR3 is TGTGCCAGCTCTCTCAGCTACAATGAGCAGTTCTTC. Translated: CASSLSYNEQFF.

In this sample, this clone turned up once. This chain joins TRBV4-2 and TRBJ2-3; 9 bases line up with TRBD2. V gave up 3 bases and J gave up 3 bases; unmatched junction bases: 10. CDR3 size: 17 residues. CDR1 is LGHNA, CDR2 YNFKEQ, per germline. As DNA, the CDR3 is TGTGCCAGCAGCCAGGAAAATAGCGGGAGTCTGACAGATACGCAGTATTTT. It yields the protein CASSQENSGSLTDTQYF.